The 9 T cell receptor beta chains given below trace back to one sample, sequenced in a study of CD8 T cells in Susac syndrome. A quantity of 0.5 to 1 ug RNA underwent reverse transcription using random hexamers. Using its own MiXCR run on the immunoSEQ multiplex PCR reads, TCRdb lists one record per CDR3 protein. The sample yields roughly 50,000 distinct CDR3 sequences, 93% seen once. Specimen: CD8+ T cells from PBMCs. The receptors here all came from a human donor in good health.

The V gene is TRBV5-6, the J gene TRBJ2-3; D is undetermined. This CDR3 is 12 amino acids long. V lost 2 bases, J lost 6 bases, and 7 bases lay in between. CDR1 SGHDT and CDR2 YYEEEE come from the germline V gene. In DNA, the CDR3 is TGTGCCAGCAGCTTTCTTGCCGATACGCAGTATTTT. It translates to CASSFLADTQYF.

J is TRBJ2-3 and V is TRBV5-6; 7 nucleotides agree with TRBD2. This CDR3 comprises 14 residues. Germline CDR1 and CDR2: SGHDT and YYEEEE. The J segment lost 5 bases and the V segment lost 3 bases, leaving 6 bases of the junction unmatched. DNA for the CDR3: TGTGCCAGCAGCTGGGGGGGAGCTGTAGATACGCAGTATTTT. Its protein is CASSWGGAVDTQYF.

CDR3 nucleotide sequence: TGCAGCGTTGAAGAGGGCCAGGGTTTGTATGGGCAGTACTTC. This encodes CSVEEGQGLYGQYF. This chain joins TRBV29-1 and TRBJ2-7; D possibly corresponds to TRBD1 (5 bases). The CDR3 contains 14 residues. The germline V and J ends were trimmed by 0 bases and 9 bases, with 18 bases remaining between them. Germline CDR1 reads SQVTM; CDR2 reads ANQGSEA.

The chain carries TRBV12-3 or TRBV12-4 and TRBJ2-1; 9 bases agree with TRBD2. The CDR3 spans 14 residues. J was trimmed by 9 bases and V by 7 bases; bases with no gene match: 10. CDR3 bases: TGTGCCAGCAATCTAGCGGGAAGGTGGTTTGAGCAGTTCTTC. It yields the protein CASNLAGRWFEQFF.

The chain couples TRBV5-1 to TRBJ1-2, with TRBD1 matching over 8 bases. Looked up from germline, CDR1 is SGHRS and CDR2 is YFSETQ. The CDR3 length is 15 residues. With V trimmed by 0 bases and J by 5 bases, 6 bases remained unmatched. CDR3 protein: CASSLDGQGWYGYTF. CDR3 nucleotide sequence: TGCGCCAGCAGCTTGGATGGACAGGGATGGTATGGCTACACCTTC.

This clonotype showed up just a few times. The V call is TRBV9, the J call TRBJ2-1; TRBD2 matches at 7 bases. Trimming at V came to 2 bases and at J to 4 bases, leaving 6 bases not matched to a gene. The CDR3 is 15 residues long. CDR1 and CDR2 (germline): SGDLS, YYNGEE. As DNA, the CDR3 is TGTGCCAGCAGCGTGGGTGGGGGGGTTTACAATGAGCAGTTCTTC. Amino acid sequence: CASSVGGGVYNEQFF.

The chain combines TRBV11-2 with TRBJ2-7; possible D gene TRBD1, 5 bases. The CDR3 runs to 13 residues. Looked up from germline, CDR1 is SGHAT and CDR2 is FQNNGV. The V end was cut by 1 base, the J end by 2 bases, with 6 bases between. The CDR3 is CASSLGQPYEQYF. The CDR3 bases are TGTGCCAGCAGCTTAGGACAGCCCTACGAGCAGTACTTC.

The rearrangement uses TRBV12-3 or TRBV12-4 and TRBJ1-6; maybe TRBD1 (6 bases). Between the trimmed V and J ends, which lost 3 bases and 9 bases, there was a span of 12 bases. This CDR3 has 14 residues. In DNA, the CDR3 is TGTGCCAGCAGTTTGGGGGCCGTGGGTTCACCCCTCCACTTT. Its translation is CASSLGAVGSPLHF.

The chain links TRBV27 to TRBJ2-7; no clear D gene. This CDR3 comprises 12 residues. Germline V CDR1 and CDR2: MNHEY, SMNVEV (reference sequence). V lost 4 bases and J 3 bases, leaving 7 bases between the germline ends. CDR3 DNA: TGTGCCAGCAGTTCGGACCACTACGAGCAGTACTTC. Residues: CASSSDHYEQYF.